This entry is about one T cell receptor (beta chain). CDR1 SQVTM and CDR2 ANQGSEA come from the germline V gene. V dropped 7 bases and J dropped 5; count of bases not matched to a gene: 7. This CDR3 region has 13 residues. This sample is part of a study of blood T cell repertoires in COVID-19. Study details: T cells, B-cell-depleted T cells, or PBMCs provided the cDNA or gDNA that served as material.

Libraries were prepared by immunoSEQ multiplex PCR; TCRdb keeps only in-frame clonotypes and omits some of them. This table has about 55,000 clones, 85% appearing once. The sample taken for sequencing was peripheral blood. This TCR was recovered from a human donor in a cohort sampled during active COVID-19. V is TRBV29-1 and J is TRBJ2-5; TRBD2 matches 10 bases. As DNA, the CDR3 is TGCAGCGCGGGGACTAGCGCGAGGGAGACCCAGTACTTC. The encoded protein is CSAGTSARETQYF.